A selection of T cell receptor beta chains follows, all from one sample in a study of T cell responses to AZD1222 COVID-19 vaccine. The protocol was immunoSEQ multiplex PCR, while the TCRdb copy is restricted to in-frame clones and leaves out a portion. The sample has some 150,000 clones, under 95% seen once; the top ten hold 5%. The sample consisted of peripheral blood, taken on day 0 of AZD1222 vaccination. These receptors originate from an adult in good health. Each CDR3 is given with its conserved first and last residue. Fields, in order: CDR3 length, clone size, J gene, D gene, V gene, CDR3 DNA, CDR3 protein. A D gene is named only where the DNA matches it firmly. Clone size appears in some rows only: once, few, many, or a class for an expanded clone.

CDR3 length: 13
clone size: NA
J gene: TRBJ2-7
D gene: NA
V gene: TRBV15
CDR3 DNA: TGTGCCACCAGCAGAGATGGGGTAACGGGGCAGTACTTC
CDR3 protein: CATSRDGVTGQYF

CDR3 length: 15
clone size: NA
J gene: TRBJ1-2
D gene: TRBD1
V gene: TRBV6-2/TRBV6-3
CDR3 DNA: TGTGCCAGCAGTACCTGGGACAGCCCTAACTATGGCTACACCTTC
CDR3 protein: CASSTWDSPNYGYTF

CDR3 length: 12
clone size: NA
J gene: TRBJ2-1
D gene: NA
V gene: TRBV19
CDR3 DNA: TGTGCCAGTAGTCCAGGGTCTAGTGAGCAGTTCTTC
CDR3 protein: CASSPGSSEQFF

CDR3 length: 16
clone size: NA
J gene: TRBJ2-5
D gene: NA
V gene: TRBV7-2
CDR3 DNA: TGTGCCAGCAGCTTAATTTTAGCGGTGAAAGTTGAGACCCAGTACTTC
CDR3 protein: CASSLILAVKVETQYF

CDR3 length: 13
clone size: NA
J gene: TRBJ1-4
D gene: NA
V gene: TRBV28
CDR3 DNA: TGTGCCACCAGTCGGGGGGTCGCTGAAAAACTGTTTTTT
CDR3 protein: CATSRGVAEKLFF

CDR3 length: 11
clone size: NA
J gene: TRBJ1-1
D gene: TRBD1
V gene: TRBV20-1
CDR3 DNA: TGCAGTGCTTCACCGGGACAGGGGGCTTTCTTT
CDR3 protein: CSASPGQGAFF

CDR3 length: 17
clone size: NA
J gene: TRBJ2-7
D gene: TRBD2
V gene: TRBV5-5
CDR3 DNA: TGTGCCAGCAGACGACTAGCGGGAGGGCTGGGGGTCTACGAGCAGTACTTC
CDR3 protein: CASRRLAGGLGVYEQYF

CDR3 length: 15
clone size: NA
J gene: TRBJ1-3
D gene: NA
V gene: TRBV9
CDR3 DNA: TGTGCCAGCAGCGCCCGACAGAGCTCTGGAAACACCATATATTTT
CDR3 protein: CASSARQSSGNTIYF

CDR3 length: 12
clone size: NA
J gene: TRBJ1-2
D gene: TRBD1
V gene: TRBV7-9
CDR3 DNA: TGTGCCAGCTCGGGACAGGCCTATGGCTACACCTTC
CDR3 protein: CASSGQAYGYTF

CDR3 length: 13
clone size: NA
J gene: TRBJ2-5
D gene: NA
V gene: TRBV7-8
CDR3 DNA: TGTGCCAGCAGCTTACTGGCCCGGAATGCCCAGTACTTC
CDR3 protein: CASSLLARNAQYF

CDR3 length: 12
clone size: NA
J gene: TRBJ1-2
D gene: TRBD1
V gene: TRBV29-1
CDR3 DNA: TGCAGCGTGGCGCAGGGGGATTATGGCTACACCTTC
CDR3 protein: CSVAQGDYGYTF

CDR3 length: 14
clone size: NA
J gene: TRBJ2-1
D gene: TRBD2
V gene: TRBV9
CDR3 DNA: TGTGCCAGCAGCGAGGGCGGGGGTTTGGATGAGCAGTTCTTC
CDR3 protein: CASSEGGGLDEQFF

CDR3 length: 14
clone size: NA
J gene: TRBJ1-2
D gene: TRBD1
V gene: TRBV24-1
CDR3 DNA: TGTGCCACCAGTGAGGGACAGGGACCCTATGGCTACACCTTC
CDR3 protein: CATSEGQGPYGYTF

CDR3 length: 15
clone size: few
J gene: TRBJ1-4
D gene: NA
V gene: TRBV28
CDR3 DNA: TGTGCCAGCAGTTACGCGGGGGGGGTAGCTGAAAAACTGTTTTTT
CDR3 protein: CASSYAGGVAEKLFF

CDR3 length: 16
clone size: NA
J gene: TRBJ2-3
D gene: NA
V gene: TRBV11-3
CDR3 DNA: TGTGCCAGCAGCTTAGGTGGGACGGTGGGCACAGATACGCAGTATTTT
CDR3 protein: CASSLGGTVGTDTQYF

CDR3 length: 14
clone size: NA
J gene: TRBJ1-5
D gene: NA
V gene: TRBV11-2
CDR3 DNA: TGTGCCAGCAGCTATGTTGGGTCCAATCAGCCCCAGCATTTT
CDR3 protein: CASSYVGSNQPQHF

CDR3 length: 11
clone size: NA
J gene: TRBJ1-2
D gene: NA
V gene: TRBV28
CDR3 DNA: TGTGCCAGCAGTTTTTTGTATGGCTACACCTTC
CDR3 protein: CASSFLYGYTF

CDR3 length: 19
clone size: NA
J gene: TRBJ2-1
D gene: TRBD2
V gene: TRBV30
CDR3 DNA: TGTGCCTGGTCGAAGGGACTAGCGGGAGGCATGGGCTCCTACAATGAGCAGTTCTTC
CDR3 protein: CAWSKGLAGGMGSYNEQFF

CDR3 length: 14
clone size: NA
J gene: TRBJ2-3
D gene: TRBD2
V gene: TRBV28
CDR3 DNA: TGTGCCAGCAAGCCGGGAGGGAGCACAGATACGCAGTATTTT
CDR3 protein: CASKPGGSTDTQYF

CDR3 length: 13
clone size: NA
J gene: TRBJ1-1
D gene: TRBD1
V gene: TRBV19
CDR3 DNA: TGTGCCAGTACCCTAGGACAGGAGACTGAAGCTTTCTTT
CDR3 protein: CASTLGQETEAFF

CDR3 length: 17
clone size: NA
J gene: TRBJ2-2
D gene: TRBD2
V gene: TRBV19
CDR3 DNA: TGTGCCAGTAACGGGGGTAGGACTAGCGGGAGCACCGGGGAGCTGTTTTTT
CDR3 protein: CASNGGRTSGSTGELFF

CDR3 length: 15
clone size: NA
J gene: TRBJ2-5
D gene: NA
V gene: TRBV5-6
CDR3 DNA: TGTGCCAGCACCCTGTTCGGCCTCGCGGTGGAGACCCAGTACTTC
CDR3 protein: CASTLFGLAVETQYF

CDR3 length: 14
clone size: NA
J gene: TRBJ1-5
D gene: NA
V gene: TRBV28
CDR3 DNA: TGTGCCAGCAGTTTGCAGGGGTGGATTCAGCCCCAGCATTTT
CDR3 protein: CASSLQGWIQPQHF

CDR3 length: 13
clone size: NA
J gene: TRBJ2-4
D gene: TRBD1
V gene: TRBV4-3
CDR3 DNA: TGCGCCAGCAGCCAGGGACAGAGGAACATTCAGTACTTC
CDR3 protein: CASSQGQRNIQYF

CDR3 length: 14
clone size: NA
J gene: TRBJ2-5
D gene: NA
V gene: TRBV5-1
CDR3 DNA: TGCGCCAGCAGCCCCGGGGAAGTGGGGGAGACCCAGTACTTC
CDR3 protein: CASSPGEVGETQYF

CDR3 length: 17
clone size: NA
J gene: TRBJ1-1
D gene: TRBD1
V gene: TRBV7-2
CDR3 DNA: TGTGCCAGCAGCGCCTTTAGACAGGGCCCCCTGAACACTGAAGCTTTCTTT
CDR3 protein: CASSAFRQGPLNTEAFF

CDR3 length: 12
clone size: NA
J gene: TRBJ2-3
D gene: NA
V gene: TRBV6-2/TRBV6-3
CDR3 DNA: TGTGCCAGCAGTTGGAGGGGTGATACGCAGTATTTT
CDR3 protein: CASSWRGDTQYF

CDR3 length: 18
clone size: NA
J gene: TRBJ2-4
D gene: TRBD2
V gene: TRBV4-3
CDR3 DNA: TGCGCCAGCAGCCATACCGGGACTAGCGGGAGTGGGGAAAACATTCAGTACTTC
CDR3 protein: CASSHTGTSGSGENIQYF

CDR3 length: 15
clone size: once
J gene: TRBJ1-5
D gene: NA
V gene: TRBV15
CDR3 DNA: TGTGCCACCAGCCCCGCTTATGATAGCAATCAGCCCCAGCATTTT
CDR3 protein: CATSPAYDSNQPQHF

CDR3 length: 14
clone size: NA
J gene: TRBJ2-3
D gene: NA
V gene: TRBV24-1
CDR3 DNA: TGTGCCACCAGTGGTGGTTCTAGCACAGATACGCAGTATTTT
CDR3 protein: CATSGGSSTDTQYF

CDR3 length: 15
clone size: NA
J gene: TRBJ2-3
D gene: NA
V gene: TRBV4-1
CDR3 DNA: TGCGCCAGCAGCCAAGAACCTCGCCCCACAGATACGCAGTATTTT
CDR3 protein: CASSQEPRPTDTQYF